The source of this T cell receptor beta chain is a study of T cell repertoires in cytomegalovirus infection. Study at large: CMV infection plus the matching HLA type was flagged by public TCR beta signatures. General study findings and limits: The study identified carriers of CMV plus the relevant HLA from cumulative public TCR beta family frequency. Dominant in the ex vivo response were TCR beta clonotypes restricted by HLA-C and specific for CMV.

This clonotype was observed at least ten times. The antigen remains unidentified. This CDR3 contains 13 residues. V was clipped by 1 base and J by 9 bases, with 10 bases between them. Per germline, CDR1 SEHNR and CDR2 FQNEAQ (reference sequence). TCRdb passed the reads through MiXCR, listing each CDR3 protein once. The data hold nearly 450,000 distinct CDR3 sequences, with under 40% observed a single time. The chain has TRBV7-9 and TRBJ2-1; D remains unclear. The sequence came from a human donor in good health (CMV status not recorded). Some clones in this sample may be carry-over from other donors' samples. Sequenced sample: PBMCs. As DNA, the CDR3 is TGTGCCAGCAGCTTAGTCGGCGCCGGTGAGCAGTTCTTC. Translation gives CASSLVGAGEQFF.